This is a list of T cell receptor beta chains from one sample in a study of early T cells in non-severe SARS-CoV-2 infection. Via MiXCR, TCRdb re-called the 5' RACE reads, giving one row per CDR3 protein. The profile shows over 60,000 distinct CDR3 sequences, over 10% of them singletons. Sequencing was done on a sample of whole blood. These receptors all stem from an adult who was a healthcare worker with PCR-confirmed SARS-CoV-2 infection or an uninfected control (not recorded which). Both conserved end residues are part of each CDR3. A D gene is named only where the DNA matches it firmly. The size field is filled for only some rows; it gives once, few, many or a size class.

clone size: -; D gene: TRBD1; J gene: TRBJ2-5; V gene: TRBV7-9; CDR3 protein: CASSGRTGTQETQYF; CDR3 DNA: TGTGCCAGCAGCGGCCGGACAGGGACCCAAGAGACCCAGTACTTC
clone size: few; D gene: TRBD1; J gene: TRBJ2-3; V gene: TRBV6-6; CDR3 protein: CASSPPGQGATPQYF; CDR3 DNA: TGTGCCAGCAGTCCACCGGGACAGGGGGCTACCCCGCAGTATTTT
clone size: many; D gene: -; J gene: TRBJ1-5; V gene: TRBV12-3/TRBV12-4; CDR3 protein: CASSLSWGAGQPQHF; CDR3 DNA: TGTGCCAGCAGTTTATCGTGGGGTGCGGGACAGCCCCAGCATTTT
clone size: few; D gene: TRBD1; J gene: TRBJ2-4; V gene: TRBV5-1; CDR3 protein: CASSFRDSKNIQYF; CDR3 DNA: TGCGCCAGCAGCTTCCGGGACAGCAAAAACATTCAGTACTTC
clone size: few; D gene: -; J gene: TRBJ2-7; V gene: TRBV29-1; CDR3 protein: CSVEGAGSSYEQYF; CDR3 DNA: TGCAGCGTTGAAGGGGCAGGGAGTTCCTACGAGCAGTACTTC
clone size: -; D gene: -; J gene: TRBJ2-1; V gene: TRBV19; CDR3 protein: CASSIVTSSYNEQFF; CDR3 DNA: TGTGCCAGTAGTATCGTGACGAGCTCCTACAATGAGCAGTTCTTC
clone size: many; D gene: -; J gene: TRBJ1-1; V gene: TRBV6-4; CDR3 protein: CASSLGRDTEAFF; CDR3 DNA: TGTGCCAGCTCCCTGGGAAGGGACACTGAAGCTTTCTTT
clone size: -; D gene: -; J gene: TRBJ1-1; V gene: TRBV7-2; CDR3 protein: CASRYRDMNTEAFF; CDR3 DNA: TGTGCCAGCAGGTACAGGGACATGAACACTGAAGCTTTCTTT
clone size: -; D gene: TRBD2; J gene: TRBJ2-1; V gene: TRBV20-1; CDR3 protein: CSARDPSSGVYNEQFF; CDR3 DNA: TGCAGTGCTAGAGATCCATCTAGCGGGGTTTACAATGAGCAGTTCTTC
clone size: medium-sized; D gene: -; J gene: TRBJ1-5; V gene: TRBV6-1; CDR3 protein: CASSDPLPSRSNQPQHF; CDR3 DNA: TGTGCCAGCAGTGACCCCCTACCTTCTAGGAGCAATCAGCCCCAGCATTTT
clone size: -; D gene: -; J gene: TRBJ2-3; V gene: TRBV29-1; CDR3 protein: CSVEGTRTGIDTQYF; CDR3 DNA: TGCAGCGTTGAGGGGACCCGTACCGGGATTGATACGCAGTATTTT
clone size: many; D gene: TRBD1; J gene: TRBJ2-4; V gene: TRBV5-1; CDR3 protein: CASSLDRGVAKNIQYF; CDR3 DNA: TGCGCCAGCAGCTTAGACAGGGGGGTAGCCAAAAACATTCAGTACTTC
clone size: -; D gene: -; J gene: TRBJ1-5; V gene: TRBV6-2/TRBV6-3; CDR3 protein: CASSQPWGADQPQHF; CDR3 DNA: TGTGCCAGCAGTCAGCCCTGGGGGGCCGATCAGCCCCAGCATTTT
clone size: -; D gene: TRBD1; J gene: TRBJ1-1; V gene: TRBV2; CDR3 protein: CARGSTGTVNTEAFF; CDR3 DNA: TGTGCCAGGGGGTCTACCGGGACAGTAAACACTGAAGCTTTCTTT
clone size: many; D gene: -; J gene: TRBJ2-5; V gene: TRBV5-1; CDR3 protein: CASREDRGTYQETQYF; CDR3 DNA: TGCGCCAGCAGAGAGGATCGTGGGACCTACCAAGAGACCCAGTACTTC
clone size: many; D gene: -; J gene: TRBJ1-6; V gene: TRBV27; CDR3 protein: CASSFGGTGNSPLHF; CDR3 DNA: TGTGCCAGCAGTTTCGGTGGGACGGGGAATTCACCCCTCCACTTT
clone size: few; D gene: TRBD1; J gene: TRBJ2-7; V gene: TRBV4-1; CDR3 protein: CASSQVSRTGFYEQYF; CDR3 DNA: TGCGCCAGCAGCCAAGTTTCCCGGACAGGATTCTACGAGCAGTACTTC
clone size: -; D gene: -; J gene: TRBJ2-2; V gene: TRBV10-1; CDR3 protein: CASRQDNTGELFF; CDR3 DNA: TGCGCCAGCAGGCAAGATAACACCGGGGAGCTGTTTTTT
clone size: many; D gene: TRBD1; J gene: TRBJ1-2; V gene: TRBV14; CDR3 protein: CASSQGTGASYTF; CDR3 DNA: TGTGCCAGCAGCCAAGGGACAGGGGCTTCCTACACCTTC
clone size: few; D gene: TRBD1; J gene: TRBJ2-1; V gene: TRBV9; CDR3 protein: CASSVAGQGYNEQFF; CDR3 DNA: TGTGCCAGCAGCGTAGCGGGACAGGGCTACAATGAGCAGTTCTTC
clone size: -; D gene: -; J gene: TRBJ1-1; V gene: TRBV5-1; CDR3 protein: CASSSLAYTEAFF; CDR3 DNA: TGCGCCAGCAGCTCTTTGGCCTACACTGAAGCTTTCTTT
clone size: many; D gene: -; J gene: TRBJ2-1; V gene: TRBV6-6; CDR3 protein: CASSPGGSYNEQFF; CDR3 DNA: TGTGCCAGCAGCCCCGGGGGTTCCTACAATGAGCAGTTCTTC
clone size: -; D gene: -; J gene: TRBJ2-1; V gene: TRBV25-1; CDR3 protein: CASSEYRRGLLNEQFF; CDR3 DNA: TGTGCCAGCAGTGAATATAGGAGGGGGCTTTTAAATGAGCAGTTCTTC
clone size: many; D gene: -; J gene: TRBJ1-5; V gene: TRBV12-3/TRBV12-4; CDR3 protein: CASRESGSQPQHF; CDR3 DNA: TGTGCTAGCAGAGAGAGTGGGTCCCAGCCCCAGCATTTT
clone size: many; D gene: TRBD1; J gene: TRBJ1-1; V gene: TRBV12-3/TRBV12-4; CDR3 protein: CASTPTGFFTEAFF; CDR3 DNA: TGTGCCAGCACCCCGACAGGGTTCTTCACTGAAGCTTTCTTT
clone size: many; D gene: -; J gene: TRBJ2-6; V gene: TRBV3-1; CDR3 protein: CASRRASGANVLTF; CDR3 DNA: TGTGCCAGCCGCAGAGCCTCTGGGGCCAACGTCCTGACTTTC
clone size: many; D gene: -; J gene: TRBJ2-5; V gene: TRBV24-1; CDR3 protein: CATSEKDRYQETQYF; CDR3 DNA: TGTGCCACCAGTGAAAAAGACAGGTACCAAGAGACCCAGTACTTC
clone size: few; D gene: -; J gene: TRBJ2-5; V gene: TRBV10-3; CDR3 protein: CAISGSGEQETQYF; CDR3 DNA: TGTGCCATCAGTGGATCGGGGGAGCAAGAGACCCAGTACTTC
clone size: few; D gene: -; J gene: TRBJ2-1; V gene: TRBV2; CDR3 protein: CASSPLNEQFF; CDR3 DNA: TGTGCCAGCAGTCCGTTAAATGAGCAGTTCTTC
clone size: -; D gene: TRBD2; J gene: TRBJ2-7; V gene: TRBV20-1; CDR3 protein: CSARPLGLAETYEQYF; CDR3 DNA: TGCAGTGCTAGACCTCTGGGACTAGCGGAGACCTACGAGCAGTACTTC
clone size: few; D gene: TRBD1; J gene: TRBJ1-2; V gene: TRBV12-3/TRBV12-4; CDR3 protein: CASTQRGRDYGYTF; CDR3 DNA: TGTGCCAGCACCCAGAGGGGGCGAGACTATGGCTACACCTTC
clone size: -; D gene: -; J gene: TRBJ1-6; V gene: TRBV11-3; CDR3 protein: CASSLGPTDSPLHF; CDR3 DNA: TGTGCCAGCAGCTTAGGGCCTACAGATTCACCCCTCCACTTT
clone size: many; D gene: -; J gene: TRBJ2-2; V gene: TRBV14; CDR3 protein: CASSQWRGAPTGELFF; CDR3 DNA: TGTGCCAGCAGCCAATGGAGGGGAGCGCCCACCGGGGAGCTGTTTTTT
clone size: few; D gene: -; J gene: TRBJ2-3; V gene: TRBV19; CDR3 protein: CASRRDSYTQYF; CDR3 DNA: TGTGCCAGTAGACGGGATTCCTATACGCAGTATTTT
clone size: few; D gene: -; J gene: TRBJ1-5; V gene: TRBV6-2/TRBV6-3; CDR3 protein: CASSYLGEDQPQHF; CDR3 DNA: TGTGCCAGCAGTTACCTGGGGGAAGATCAGCCCCAGCATTTT
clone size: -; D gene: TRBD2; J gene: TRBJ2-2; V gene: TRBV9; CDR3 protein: CASSVEWIAGVTGELFF; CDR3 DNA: TGTGCCAGCAGCGTAGAGTGGATAGCGGGAGTCACCGGGGAGCTGTTTTTT
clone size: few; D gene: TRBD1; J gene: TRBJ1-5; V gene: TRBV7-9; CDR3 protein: CASSSPGRDRGPSNQPQHF; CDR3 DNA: TGTGCCAGCAGCTCACCCGGGCGGGACAGGGGGCCTAGCAATCAGCCCCAGCATTTT
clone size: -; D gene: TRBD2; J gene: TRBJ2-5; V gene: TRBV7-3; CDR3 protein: CASSPGGTTQETQYF; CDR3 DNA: TGTGCCAGCAGCCCCGGGGGGACTACCCAAGAGACCCAGTACTTC
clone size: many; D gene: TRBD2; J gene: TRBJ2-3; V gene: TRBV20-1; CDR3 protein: CSARGLAGLSDTQYF; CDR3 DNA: TGCAGTGCCCGCGGACTAGCGGGGTTGTCAGATACGCAGTATTTT
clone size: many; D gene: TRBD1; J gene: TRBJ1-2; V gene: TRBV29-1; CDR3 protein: CSVDRAGGYTF; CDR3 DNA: TGCAGCGTGGACAGGGCCGGGGGCTACACCTTC
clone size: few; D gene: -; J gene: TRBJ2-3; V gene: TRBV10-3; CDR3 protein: CAISESDSTDTQYF; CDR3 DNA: TGTGCCATCAGTGAGTCGGACAGCACAGATACGCAGTATTTT
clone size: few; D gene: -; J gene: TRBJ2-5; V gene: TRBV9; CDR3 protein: CASSPLGGPETQYF; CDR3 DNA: TGTGCCAGCAGCCCTCTGGGGGGACCAGAGACCCAGTACTTC
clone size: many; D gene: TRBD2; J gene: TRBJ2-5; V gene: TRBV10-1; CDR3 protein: CASSQRLAGIGETQYF; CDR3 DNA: TGCGCCAGCAGCCAAAGACTAGCGGGGATAGGAGAGACCCAGTACTTC